This T cell receptor beta chain was sequenced during a study of T-cell memory formation after mild COVID-19. cDNA libraries for TCR alpha and TCR beta, carrying sample barcodes and UMIs, came from 5'RACE with constant-segment primers. TCRdb reprocessed the 5' RACE reads via MiXCR and lists one record per CDR3 protein. This table has under 250,000 distinct CDR3 sequences, over 9.5% appearing once. J was trimmed by 5 bases and V by 2 bases; bases with no gene match: 9. Germline loops: CDR1 DFQATT, CDR2 SNEGSKA (reference sequence). The CDR3 has 16 amino acids. This clonotype was sampled from a man younger than 35 who had mild COVID-19 (a few samples of this study predate the infection). Cell type and time point are not known. This chain links TRBV20-1 with TRBJ1-4; 9 bases are shared with TRBD1. Sequenced material: PBMCs or a T cell subset sorted from them (not recorded which). This CDR3 reads CSARTLPGTGNEKLFF. CDR3 DNA sequence: TGCAGTGCTAGAACCCTTCCCGGGACAGGGAATGAAAAACTGTTTTTT.